A single sample is the source of the 8 T cell receptor beta chains below, sequenced in a study of T-cell reconstitution after alpha-beta-depleted transplantation in children. Unique molecular identifiers featured in how the TCRbeta library was prepared. TCRdb reprocessed the PCR reads via MiXCR and lists one record per CDR3 protein. The profile covers about 260,000 distinct CDR3 sequences, with roughly 11% appearing a single time and about 20% taken by the ten largest. Sequenced material: peripheral blood, taken 180 days after TCRalphabeta/CD19-depleted stem cell transplant. These receptors were collected from a male patient aged 2-15 years who had a stem cell transplant for chronic granulomatous disease, so the T cells may come from the graft donor.

For this clonotype: A much larger clone lies a single base off, so this may be a read error. V is TRBV7-9 and J is TRBJ2-7; possibly TRBD1 for D (6 bases). There are 15 residues in the CDR3. The V gene's germline CDR1 is SEHNR and CDR2 FQNEAQ (reference sequence). The CDR3 sequence is CATSPASGTRGEQYF. CDR3 bases: TGTGCCACCAGCCCTGCATCCGGGACACGAGGGGAGCAGTACTTC.

This clonotype came up a few times. J is TRBJ2-1 and V is TRBV30; possibly TRBD2 for D (6 bases). CDR1 and CDR2 (germline): GTSNPN, SVGIG (reference sequence). Trimming shortened V by 0 bases and J by 7 bases, and 16 bases separated the two germline ends. CDR3 length equals 15 residues. The CDR3 DNA reads as TGTGCCTGGAGTGTACCCTGGACTAATAATAATGAGCAGTTCTTC. This translates into CAWSVPWTNNNEQFF.

The table lists this clonotype with many counts. The CDR3, as DNA: TGTGCCAGCAGTTTTGGACACGCGAACACCGGGGAGCTGTTTTTT. The encoded protein is CASSFGHANTGELFF. The V and J genes are TRBV12-3 or TRBV12-4 and TRBJ2-2, with TRBD1 as a possible D gene (5 bases). V gave up 3 bases and J gave up 0 bases, with 8 bases separating them. CDR3 size: 15 residues.

This clonotype has a count of ten or more. The chain uses TRBV29-1 and TRBJ2-7, with 11 bases identical to TRBD2. CDR3 length: 14 residues. The V gene's germline CDR1 is SQVTM and CDR2 ANQGSEA. J lost 4 bases, V lost 4 bases, and 6 bases had no gene match. The DNA of the CDR3 is TGCAGCGTTGTTAAACTAGCGGGAGCATACGAGCAGTACTTC. Protein product: CSVVKLAGAYEQYF.

At least ten counts were recorded for this clonotype. The V and J genes are TRBV20-1 and TRBJ2-3; 8 positions match TRBD1. The CDR3 spans 13 residues. V dropped 4 bases and J dropped 3; count of bases not matched to a gene: 3. Germline CDR1 DFQATT, CDR2 SNEGSKA (reference sequence). The chain's CDR3 is CSAIRQGTDTQYF. The DNA of the CDR3 is TGCAGTGCTATACGACAGGGGACAGATACGCAGTATTTT.

A note on this clonotype: A single base separates this from a much larger clone, so it may be a read error. The CDR3 sequence is CASSVSHEQYF. The CDR3 DNA is TGTGCCAGCAGTGTATCCCACGAGCAGTACTTC. The V gene is TRBV25-1, the J gene TRBJ2-7, with D unresolved. The CDR3 loop spans 11 amino acids. The V gene's germline CDR1 is MGHDK and CDR2 SYGVNS. The V gene lost 4 bases and the J gene lost 5 bases, with 6 bases spanning the gap.

The rearrangement links TRBV12-3 or TRBV12-4 to TRBJ2-7, with D possibly being TRBD1 (5 bases). The CDR3 runs 14 residues. V gave up 3 bases and J gave up 4 bases, with 13 bases separating them. CDR3 sequence (DNA): TGTGCCAGCAGTTTTTCCCAGGGCCAGTACGAGCAGTACTTC. Protein product: CASSFSQGQYEQYF.

There are a few counts of this clonotype. The chain uses TRBV29-1 and TRBJ2-7; 10 bases are a match to TRBD1. The V segment lost 6 bases and the J segment 6 bases; nucleotides outside the gene matches: 8. The germline V gene has CDR1 SQVTM and CDR2 ANQGSEA. CDR3 length equals 13 residues. CDR3 nucleotide sequence: TGCAGCGTCACCGGGACAGGGGTTTCCGAGCAGTACTTC. Translating it yields CSVTGTGVSEQYF.